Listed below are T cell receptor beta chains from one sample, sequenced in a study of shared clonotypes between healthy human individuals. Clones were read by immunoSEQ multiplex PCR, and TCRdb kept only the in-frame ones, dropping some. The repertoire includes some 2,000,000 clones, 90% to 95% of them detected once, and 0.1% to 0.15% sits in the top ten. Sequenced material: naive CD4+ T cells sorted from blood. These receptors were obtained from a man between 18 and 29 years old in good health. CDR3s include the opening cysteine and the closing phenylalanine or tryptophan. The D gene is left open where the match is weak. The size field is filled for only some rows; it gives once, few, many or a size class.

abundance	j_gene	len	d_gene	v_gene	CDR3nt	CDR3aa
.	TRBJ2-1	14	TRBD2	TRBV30	TGTGCCTGGAGTGGTGCGGGGGAAGGCAATGAGCAGTTCTTC	CAWSGAGEGNEQFF
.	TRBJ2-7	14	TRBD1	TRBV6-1	TGTGCCAGCAGTGACGGGACAGGGTTCTACGAGCAGTACTTC	CASSDGTGFYEQYF
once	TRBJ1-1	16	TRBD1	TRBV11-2	TGTGCCAGCAGCCAGACAGGGGGCGCCGGGAACACTGAAGCTTTCTTT	CASSQTGGAGNTEAFF
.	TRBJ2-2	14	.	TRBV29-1	TGCAGCGTTGGGGCAGGGTCCAACACCGGGGAGCTGTTTTTT	CSVGAGSNTGELFF
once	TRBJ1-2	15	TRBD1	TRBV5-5	TGTGCCAGCAGCCCAGATCTCCGGGACAGCCTTGGCTACACCTTC	CASSPDLRDSLGYTF
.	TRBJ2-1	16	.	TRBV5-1	TGCGCCAGCAGGTCAGGGTCTGCAGTAGTAGGCAATGAGCAGTTCTTC	CASRSGSAVVGNEQFF
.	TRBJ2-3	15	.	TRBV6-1	TGTGCCAGCAGTGACCCATCAACAGGATTCTATACGCAGTATTTT	CASSDPSTGFYTQYF
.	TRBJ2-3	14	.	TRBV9	TGTGCCAGCAGCGTACCCAGGTACACAGATACGCAGTATTTT	CASSVPRYTDTQYF
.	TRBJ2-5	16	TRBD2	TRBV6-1	TGTGCCAGCAGTGGAGGAGCCTTGGGGGAGGGGGAGACCCAGTACTTC	CASSGGALGEGETQYF
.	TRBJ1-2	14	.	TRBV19	TGTGCCAGTAGTCCCCAGGGGCGGGACTATGGCTACACCTTC	CASSPQGRDYGYTF
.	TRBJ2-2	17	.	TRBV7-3	TGTGCCAGCAGCTCCTCAATTTCGGGCCCGAACACCGGGGAGCTGTTTTTT	CASSSSISGPNTGELFF
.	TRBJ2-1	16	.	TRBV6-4	TGTGCCAGCAGTGAGTCCTGGGGTCACAGTTCCTGTGAGCAGTTCTTC	CASSESWGHSSCEQFF
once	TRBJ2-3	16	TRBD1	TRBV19	TGTGCCAGTAGTATAGTCACCGGACAGGGCACAGATACGCAGTATTTT	CASSIVTGQGTDTQYF
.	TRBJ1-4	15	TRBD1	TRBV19	TGTGCCAGTAGTATCCAGGGGGCAACTAATGAAAAACTGTTTTTT	CASSIQGATNEKLFF
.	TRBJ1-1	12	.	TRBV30	TGTGCCTGGAGTCTAACAGGTTACTCGGCTTTCTTT	CAWSLTGYSAFF
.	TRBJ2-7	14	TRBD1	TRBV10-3	TGTGCCATCAGTCGCCAGGGACAGGGTTACGAGCAGTACTTC	CAISRQGQGYEQYF
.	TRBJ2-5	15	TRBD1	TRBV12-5	TGTGCTAGTCAGGGGGCCAATCTTGGTCAAGAGACCCAGTACTTC	CASQGANLGQETQYF
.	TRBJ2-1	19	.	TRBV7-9	TGTGCCAGCGGCTCTCGGGTGGGAGCCAATTCCAGCTCCTACAATGAGCAGTTCTTC	CASGSRVGANSSSYNEQFF
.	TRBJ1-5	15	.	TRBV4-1	TGCGCCAGCAGCCAGCTCTCAACTGGGGGTCAGCCCCAGCATTTT	CASSQLSTGGQPQHF
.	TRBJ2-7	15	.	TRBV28	TGTGCCAGCAGTTTATGGCGGCGGGGGCGCGGGGAGCAGTACTTC	CASSLWRRGRGEQYF
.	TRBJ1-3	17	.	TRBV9	TGTGCCAGCAGCGTAGCTAGTTGGCGGGACTCTGGAAACACCATATATTTT	CASSVASWRDSGNTIYF
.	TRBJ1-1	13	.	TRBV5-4	TGTGCCAGCAGCTTGCATCAGGGCACTGAAGCTTTCTTT	CASSLHQGTEAFF
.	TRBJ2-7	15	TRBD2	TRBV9	TGTGCCAGCAGCGTAACTAGCGGGGCTATCTACGAGCAGTACTTC	CASSVTSGAIYEQYF
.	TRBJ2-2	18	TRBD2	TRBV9	TGTGCCAGCAGCGCACTCCCGGGACTAGCGGAGGACACCGGGGAGCTGTTTTTT	CASSALPGLAEDTGELFF
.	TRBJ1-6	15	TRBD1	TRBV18	TGTGCCAGCTCGGGGACCGGGACAGGGAATTCACCCCTCCACTTT	CASSGTGTGNSPLHF
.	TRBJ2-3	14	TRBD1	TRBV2	TGTGCCAGCCTGGAGGCGACAGGGACAGATACGCAGTATTTT	CASLEATGTDTQYF
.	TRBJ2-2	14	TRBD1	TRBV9	TGTGCCAGCAGCTGGGACAGCACCACCGGGGAGCTGTTTTTT	CASSWDSTTGELFF
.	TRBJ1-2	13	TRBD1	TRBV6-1	TGTGCCAGCAGTGAAGGACAGGGAAATGGCTACACCTTC	CASSEGQGNGYTF
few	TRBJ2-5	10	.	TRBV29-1	TGCAGCGTTGGAGGAGAGACCCAGTACTTC	CSVGGETQYF
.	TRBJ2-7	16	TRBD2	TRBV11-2	TGTGCCAGCAGCTTAAGGCGACTAGCGGGAGTTTCCGAGCAGTACTTC	CASSLRRLAGVSEQYF
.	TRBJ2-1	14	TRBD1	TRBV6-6	TGTGCCAGCCAGGACAGGGATGGCTACAATGAGCAGTTCTTC	CASQDRDGYNEQFF
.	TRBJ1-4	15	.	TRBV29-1	TGCAGCGTTGAATTGATACAGGGCAAAAATGAAAAACTGTTTTTT	CSVELIQGKNEKLFF
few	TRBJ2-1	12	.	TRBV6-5	TGTGCCAGCAGTACAGGGATCGGGGAGCAGTTCTTC	CASSTGIGEQFF
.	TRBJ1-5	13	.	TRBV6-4	TGTGCCAGCAGTAGACAGGCGGATCAGCCCCAGCATTTT	CASSRQADQPQHF
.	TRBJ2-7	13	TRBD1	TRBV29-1	TGCAGCGTTCCCGGGACAGGGACGTACGAGCAGTACTTC	CSVPGTGTYEQYF
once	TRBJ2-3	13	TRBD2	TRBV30	TGTGCCTTCGCGGGGGTCCGGGGCGGTACGCAGTATTTT	CAFAGVRGGTQYF
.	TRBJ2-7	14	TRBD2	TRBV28	TGTGCCAGCAGCTGGGGAGGGAACCCCTACGAGCAGTACTTC	CASSWGGNPYEQYF
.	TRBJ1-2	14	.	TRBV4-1	TGCGCCAGCAGCCAAACAGACAGGAGCTATGGCTACACCTTC	CASSQTDRSYGYTF
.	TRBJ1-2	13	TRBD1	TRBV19	TGTGCCAGTAGTAGGGACAGCTCCTATGGCTACACCTTC	CASSRDSSYGYTF
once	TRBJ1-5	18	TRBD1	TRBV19	TGTGCCAGTAGCTTGGGGACAGGCAGAGTTCGAGGCAATCAGCCCCAGCATTTT	CASSLGTGRVRGNQPQHF
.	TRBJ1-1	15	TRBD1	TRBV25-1	TGTGCCAGCAGTCCCGGGACAGGGGGGACCACTGAAGCTTTCTTT	CASSPGTGGTTEAFF
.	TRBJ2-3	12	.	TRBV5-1	TGCGCCAGCCAGGCGAACACAGATACGCAGTATTTT	CASQANTDTQYF
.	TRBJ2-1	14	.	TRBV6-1	TGTGCCAGCATGCGGACGACGAACGTCAATGAGCAGTTCTTC	CASMRTTNVNEQFF
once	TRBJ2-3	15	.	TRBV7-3	TGTGCCAGCAGCTTCAGCGGGCCAAATTCAGATACGCAGTATTTT	CASSFSGPNSDTQYF
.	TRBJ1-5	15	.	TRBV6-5	TGTGCCAGCAGTCGGGCTAAGGGGAGCAATCAGCCCCAGCATTTT	CASSRAKGSNQPQHF
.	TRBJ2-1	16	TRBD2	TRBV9	TGTGCCAGCAGCGTATCCAGCGGGAGTTTCTACAATGAGCAGTTCTTC	CASSVSSGSFYNEQFF
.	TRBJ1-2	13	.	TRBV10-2	TGCGCCAGCAGAGCACAGGGAGCCTATGGCTACACCTTC	CASRAQGAYGYTF
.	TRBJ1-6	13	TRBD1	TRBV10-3	TGTGCCACCTACCATCGACAGGGCTCACCCCTCCACTTT	CATYHRQGSPLHF
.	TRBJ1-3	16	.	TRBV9	TGTGCCAGCAGCGTAGTGGACCGTCTCTCTGGAAACACCATATATTTT	CASSVVDRLSGNTIYF
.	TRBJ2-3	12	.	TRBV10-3	TGTGCCATCAGTGTGGCAGGAGATACGCAGTATTTT	CAISVAGDTQYF
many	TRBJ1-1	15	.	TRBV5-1	TGCGCCAGCAGCTTGGTGCAGGGTATGAACACTGAAGCTTTCTTT	CASSLVQGMNTEAFF
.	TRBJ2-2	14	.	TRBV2	TGTGCCAGCAGTGCAACGTCGAACACCGGGGAGCTGTTTTTT	CASSATSNTGELFF
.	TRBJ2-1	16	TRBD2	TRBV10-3	TGTGCCATCATGGCCATCCGGGAGGGTGGCTACAATGAGCAGTTCTTC	CAIMAIREGGYNEQFF
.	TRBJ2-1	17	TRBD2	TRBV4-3	TGCGCCAGCAGCCAAGAGTATGAGCATAGGGGAGGGGATGAGCAGTTCTTC	CASSQEYEHRGGDEQFF
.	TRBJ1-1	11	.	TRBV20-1	TGCAGTGCTGCGGGGAACACTGAAGCTTTCTTT	CSAAGNTEAFF
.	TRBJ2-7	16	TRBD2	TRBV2	TGTGCCAGCAGCGGCATAGGACTAGTCGCGAGCTACGAGCAGTACTTC	CASSGIGLVASYEQYF
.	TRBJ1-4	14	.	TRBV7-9	TGTGCCAGCAGCTTTGGTAACACTAATGAAAAACTGTTTTTT	CASSFGNTNEKLFF